Listed here are 27 T cell receptor beta chains from one sample, sequenced in a study of blood T cells in healthy people across ages. Using a J-beta primer mix together with a sample-barcoded 5' primer, a second PCR was run for about 6 to 12 cycles. TCRdb itself ran the 5' RACE reads through MiXCR, one entry per CDR3 protein. The repertoire consists of about 400,000 distinct CDR3 sequences, with roughly half occurring once and the leading ten covering under 60%. The sample comprised blood. These TCRs come from a man in his 60s in good health.

The V gene is TRBV20-1, the J gene TRBJ2-1, with D possibly TRBD2 on 5 matching bases. The V and J ends lost 6 bases and 7 bases respectively, with 19 bases between them. The length of the CDR3 is 14 residues. Germline V lookup: CDR1 DFQATT, CDR2 SNEGSKA (reference sequence). The CDR3 here is CSANTRRLGNEQFF. Written as DNA, the CDR3 is TGCAGTGCCAACACTAGACGGCTAGGGAATGAGCAGTTCTTC.

The rearrangement joins TRBV7-9 to TRBJ1-1; unclear D gene. Trimming shortened V by 3 bases and J by 5 bases, and 13 bases separated the two germline ends. The CDR3 has 14 amino acids. Germline lookup yields CDR1 SEHNR and CDR2 FQNEAQ (reference sequence). The CDR3 loop reads CASSFLVSGTEAFF. The DNA for the CDR3 is TGTGCCAGCAGCTTCCTCGTATCCGGAACTGAAGCTTTCTTT.

This clonotype appeared a few times. The J gene is TRBJ2-5, the V gene TRBV6-5; D is uncertain. Germline values: CDR1 MNHEY, CDR2 SVGAGI. The length of the CDR3 is 13 residues. Trimming stripped 0 bases from V and 5 bases from J, with 7 bases between. This chain's CDR3 is CASSYSLGETQYF. The CDR3 nucleotides read TGTGCCAGCAGTTACTCGCTCGGGGAGACCCAGTACTTC.

As DNA, the CDR3 is TGTGCCAGCAGCTTAGCAGGGACAGGGAATAGCCAGCCCCAGCATTTT. Translating gives CASSLAGTGNSQPQHF. The chain employs TRBV7-2 and TRBJ1-5; TRBD1 agrees at 9 bases. From germline, CDR1 is SGHTA and CDR2 FQGNSA. The CDR3 contains 16 residues. The trim removed 0 bases at V and 7 bases at J, leaving 7 bases unmatched. Together with reference TRBV7-2 and TRBJ1-5, the CDR3 gives the full variable domain: GAGVSQSPSNKVTEKGKDVELRCDPISGHTALYWYRQSLGQGLEFLIYFQGNSAPDKSGLPSDRFSAERTGGSVSTLTIQRTQQEDSAVYLCASSLAGTGNSQPQHFGDGTRLSIL.

The V call is TRBV7-9, the J call TRBJ2-7; 10 positions match TRBD2. The CDR3 totals 15 residues. V gave up 2 bases and J gave up 5 bases; unmatched junction bases: 6. Looked up from germline, CDR1 is SEHNR and CDR2 is FQNEAQ (reference sequence). The CDR3 sequence is CASSLLAGVQDEQYF. CDR3 DNA: TGTGCCAGCAGCTTACTAGCGGGAGTTCAAGACGAGCAGTACTTC.

Turning to this clonotype: Given a much more abundant clone one base away, this may be a read error. The CDR3 DNA reads as TGTGCCATCAGTGACACAGCCTACGAGCAGTACTTC. Amino acid sequence: CAISDTAYEQYF. The gene calls are TRBV10-3 and TRBJ2-7; D not resolved. The CDR3 sequence is 12 residues long. V was cut by 3 bases and J by 2 bases, with 5 bases left in between. In germline, CDR1 is ENHRY, CDR2 SYGVKD.

The chain has TRBV29-1 and TRBJ2-7, with 7 bases aligning to TRBD1. Per the germline V gene, CDR1 is SQVTM and CDR2 is ANQGSEA. This CDR3 region has 13 residues. After removal of 5 bases from V and 0 bases from J, the junction contained 4 bases not matched to a gene. CDR3: CSVLGQDSYEQYF. The CDR3 region has the DNA TGCAGCGTTTTAGGACAGGACTCCTACGAGCAGTACTTC.

The V gene is TRBV27, the J gene TRBJ2-7; D possibly uses TRBD1 or TRBD2 (5 bases each). Trimming removed 7 bases at V and 3 bases at J, with 16 bases between. This CDR3 contains 14 residues. The germline V gene has CDR1 MNHEY and CDR2 SMNVEV (reference sequence). The chain's CDR3 is CASKLEGFFYEQYF. The CDR3 DNA sequence: TGTGCCAGCAAGTTAGAGGGGTTTTTCTACGAGCAGTACTTC.

This clonotype was observed a few times. The chain recombines TRBV6-2 or TRBV6-3 with TRBJ2-7; possible D gene TRBD2, 5 bases. Trimming shortened V by 0 bases and J by 7 bases, and 13 bases separated the two germline ends. The CDR3 runs to 14 residues. Germline lookup yields CDR1 MNHEY and CDR2 SVGEGT. CDR3 residues: CASSYSGGQREQYF. The CDR3 DNA reads as TGTGCCAGCAGTTACTCGGGCGGGCAACGGGAGCAGTACTTC.

A few counts support this clonotype. The chain employs TRBV6-1 and TRBJ1-2, with 10 bases that match TRBD1. CDR3 length: 14 amino acids. Trimming cost V 6 bases and J 7 bases; bases outside gene matches: 8. CDR1 is MNHNS, CDR2 SASEGT, per germline. The CDR3 region is CASSLGQGFGGYTF. Written as DNA, the CDR3 is TGTGCCAGCAGCCTGGGACAGGGGTTTGGTGGCTACACCTTC.

The J gene is TRBJ2-5, the V gene TRBV15, with TRBD2 as a possible D gene (5 bases). The CDR3 totals 14 residues. Deletions cut 0 bases from V and 11 bases from J, with 16 bases between. Germline assignment: CDR1 LNHNV and CDR2 YYDKDF (reference sequence). CDR3 amino acids: CATSRDIGGNEQYF. DNA for the CDR3: TGTGCCACCAGCAGAGATATAGGAGGTAATGAGCAGTACTTC.

The chain combines TRBV21-1 with TRBJ1-5; the table's D call, TRBD1, has no DNA check behind it. TRBV21-1 is a pseudogene. CDR3 size: 14 residues. The CDR3 here is CAFCGPGDNQPQHF. The CDR3 DNA sequence: TGTGCCTTCTGTGGGCCAGGCGACAATCAGCCCCAGCATTTT.

The chain couples TRBV5-1 to TRBJ2-1; D may be TRBD2 (5 bases). V lost 0 bases, J lost 5 bases, and 15 bases lay in between. Germline V gene sequence: CDR1 SGHRS, CDR2 YFSETQ. The CDR3 totals 16 residues. CDR3 DNA sequence: TGCGCCAGCAGCTTGGCGGGCAGCGGATCGAACAATGAGCAGTTCTTC. It encodes CASSLAGSGSNNEQFF. The whole variable domain, filled in from reference TRBV5-1 and TRBJ2-1, reads KAGVTQTPRYLIKTRGQQVTLSCSPISGHRSVSWYQQTPGQGLQFLFEYFSETQRNKGNFPGRFSGRQFSNSRSEMNVSTLELGDSALYLCASSLAGSGSNNEQFFGPGTRLTVL.

The chain carries TRBV6-2 or TRBV6-3 and TRBJ2-7; D might be TRBD2 (5 bases). Germline values: CDR1 MNHEY, CDR2 SVGEGT. V dropped 5 bases and J dropped 0 bases, with 11 bases sitting between them. The CDR3 spans 14 residues. The CDR3 DNA reads TGTGCCAGCAGTACGAGGGTCGGCTCCTACGAGCAGTACTTC. Translating gives CASSTRVGSYEQYF.

The chain recombines TRBV5-1 with TRBJ2-5; D is perhaps TRBD1 (5 bases). The V gene lost 2 bases and the J gene lost 0 bases, with 11 bases spanning the gap. CDR1 and CDR2 from the germline V gene are SGHRS and YFSETQ. The CDR3 spans 15 residues. The CDR3 DNA reads as TGCGCCAGCAGCTTTAACAGGCTGAACCAAGAGACCCAGTACTTC. Protein sequence: CASSFNRLNQETQYF.

This clonotype was found a few times. This rearrangement joins TRBV9 to TRBJ2-1; 8 nucleotides agree with TRBD1. The ends lost 3 bases at V and 2 bases at J; junction bases unmatched: 7. This CDR3 has 16 amino acids. Germline-derived CDR1 and CDR2 are SGDLS and YYNGEE. The CDR3 nucleotides read TGTGCCAGCAGCGGAATCAGGGGGCAAACCTACAATGAGCAGTTCTTC. This gives the protein CASSGIRGQTYNEQFF.

The V gene is TRBV5-1, the J gene TRBJ1-2, with D possibly TRBD1 on 5 matching bases. The CDR3 totals 15 residues. Germline V CDR1 and CDR2: SGHRS, YFSETQ. The germline V and J ends were trimmed by 0 bases and 7 bases, with 16 bases remaining between them. CDR3 DNA: TGCGCCAGCAGCTTGGATGGGGCGCTTATCTCTGGCTACACCTTC. As protein: CASSLDGALISGYTF.

The rearrangement joins TRBV5-1 to TRBJ2-5; 8 positions match TRBD1. Matching the DNA end better, TRBJ2-7 makes the J call doubtful. In germline, CDR1 is SGHRS, CDR2 YFSETQ. This CDR3 is 15 amino acids long. In nucleotides, the CDR3 is TGCGCCAGCAGCTTCTCCGGGACAGGAAATTACGAGCAGTACTTC. This sequence encodes CASSFSGTGNYEQYF.

This clonotype came up many times. The chain combines TRBV28 with TRBJ2-7; 10 positions agree with TRBD1. Per the germline V gene, CDR1 is MDHEN and CDR2 is SYDVKM. The ends lost 3 bases at V and 2 bases at J; junction bases unmatched: 4. This CDR3 region has 15 residues. The CDR3 bases are TGTGCCAGCAGTTTGCCCGGGACAGGGGCCTACGAGCAGTACTTC. Protein sequence: CASSLPGTGAYEQYF.

This clonotype was observed a handful of times. J is TRBJ1-4 and V is TRBV20-1; no clear D gene. The V end lost 6 bases, the J end lost 5 bases, and 16 bases lay between the germline ends. Germline CDR1 is DFQATT and CDR2 is SNEGSKA (reference sequence). This CDR3 has 14 amino acids. CDR3 region: CSAEPERLNEKLFF. In nucleotides, the CDR3 is TGCAGTGCCGAACCGGAAAGGCTAAATGAAAAACTGTTTTTT.

The chain recombines TRBV7-2 with TRBJ2-1; 8 bases line up with TRBD2. Looked up from germline, CDR1 is SGHTA and CDR2 is FQGNSA. Germline trimming cut 4 bases from V and 7 bases from J; bases unmatched to any gene: 12. This CDR3 is built from 16 residues. The CDR3 region has the DNA TGTGCCAGCAGCTCTATGAGCGGGAGAGTATCTAATGAGCAGTTCTTC. Protein product: CASSSMSGRVSNEQFF.

This chain connects TRBV4-1 to TRBJ2-7; possibly TRBD2 for D (7 bases). Germline values: CDR1 MGHRA, CDR2 YSYEKL. V lost 0 bases and J 0 bases, leaving 24 bases between the germline ends. The CDR3 runs to 20 residues. As DNA, the CDR3 is TGCGCCAGCAGCCAAGATTTATGGGGTAGGGGGGGCAGGAGCTCCTACGAGCAGTACTTC. Translation gives CASSQDLWGRGGRSSYEQYF.

The chain has TRBV7-2 and TRBJ1-5, with D uncertain. Germline assignment: CDR1 SGHTA and CDR2 FQGNSA. V was shortened by 3 bases and J by 0 bases, with 9 bases between the two germline ends. The CDR3 has 15 amino acids. The CDR3 sequence: CASSFGKNSNQPQHF. The CDR3 nucleotides read TGTGCCAGCAGCTTCGGGAAAAATAGCAATCAGCCCCAGCATTTT.

V gene TRBV5-6 combines with J gene TRBJ2-1; 9 bases fit TRBD1. The CDR3 loop spans 16 amino acids. Trimming cost V 0 bases and J 7 bases; bases outside gene matches: 8. The germline V gene encodes CDR1 SGHDT and CDR2 YYEEEE. CDR3 in amino acids: CASSLDGTGKKNEQFF. Written as DNA, the CDR3 is TGTGCCAGCAGCTTGGACGGGACAGGGAAAAAGAATGAGCAGTTCTTC.

Many counts were recorded for this clonotype. The genes are TRBV29-1 and TRBJ2-4, with D uncertain. Germline values: CDR1 SQVTM, CDR2 ANQGSEA. V shed 4 bases and J shed 0 bases, with 7 bases lying between them. The CDR3 extends over 13 amino acids. The CDR3 DNA sequence: TGCAGCGTTGCCCCAGTAGCCAAAAACATTCAGTACTTC. The encoded protein is CSVAPVAKNIQYF.

Concerning this clonotype: Possible read error: a much larger clone is one base away. The genes are TRBV5-1 and TRBJ2-1, with 8 bases identical to TRBD2. Near its end, the DNA agrees better with TRBJ2-7, so the J call may be wrong. There are 14 residues in the CDR3. From germline, CDR1 is SGHRS and CDR2 YFSETQ. Here the CDR3 reads CASSVGLVGHEQYF. CDR3 coding DNA: TGCGCCAGCAGCGTGGGACTAGTTGGCCACGAGCAGTACTTC.

Notes on this clonotype: A read error may produce the germline difference seen at one junction end. The chain recombines TRBV7-2 with TRBJ2-2; D not resolved. This CDR3 region has 16 residues. Germline lookup yields CDR1 SGHTA and CDR2 FQGNSA. CDR3 DNA sequence: TGTGCCAGCAACTTAGACACGGACCCGGTTATCGGGGAGCTGTTTTTT. This gives the protein CASNLDTDPVIGELFF.